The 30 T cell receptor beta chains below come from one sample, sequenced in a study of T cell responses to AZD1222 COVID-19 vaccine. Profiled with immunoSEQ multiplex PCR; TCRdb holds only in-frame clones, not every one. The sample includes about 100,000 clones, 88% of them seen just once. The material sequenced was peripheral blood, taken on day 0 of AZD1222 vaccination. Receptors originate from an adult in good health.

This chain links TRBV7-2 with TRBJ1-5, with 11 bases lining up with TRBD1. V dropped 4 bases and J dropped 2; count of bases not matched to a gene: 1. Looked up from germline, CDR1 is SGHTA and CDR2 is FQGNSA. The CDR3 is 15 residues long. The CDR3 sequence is CASSWGQGGNQPQHF. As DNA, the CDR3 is TGTGCCAGCAGCTGGGGACAGGGGGGCAATCAGCCCCAGCATTTT.

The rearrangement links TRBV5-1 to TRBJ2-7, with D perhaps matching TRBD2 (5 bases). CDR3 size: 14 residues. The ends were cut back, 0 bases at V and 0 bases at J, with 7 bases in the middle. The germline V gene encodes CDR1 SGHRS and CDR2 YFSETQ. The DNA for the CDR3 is TGCGCCAGCAGCTTGGAGAGGGACTCCTACGAGCAGTACTTC. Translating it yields CASSLERDSYEQYF. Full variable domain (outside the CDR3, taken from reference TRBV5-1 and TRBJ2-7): KAGVTQTPRYLIKTRGQQVTLSCSPISGHRSVSWYQQTPGQGLQFLFEYFSETQRNKGNFPGRFSGRQFSNSRSEMNVSTLELGDSALYLCASSLERDSYEQYFGPGTRLTVT.

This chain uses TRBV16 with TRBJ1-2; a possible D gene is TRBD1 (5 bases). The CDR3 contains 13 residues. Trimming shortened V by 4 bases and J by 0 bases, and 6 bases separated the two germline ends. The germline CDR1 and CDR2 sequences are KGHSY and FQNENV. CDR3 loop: CASSLTANYGYTF. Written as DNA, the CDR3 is TGTGCCAGCAGCCTGACAGCTAACTATGGCTACACCTTC.

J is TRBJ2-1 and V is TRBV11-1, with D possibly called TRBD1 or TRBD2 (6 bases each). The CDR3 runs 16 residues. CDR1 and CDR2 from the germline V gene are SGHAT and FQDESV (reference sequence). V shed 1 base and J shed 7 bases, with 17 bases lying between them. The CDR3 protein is CASSLEWRGGGNEQFF. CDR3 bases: TGTGCCAGCAGCTTAGAGTGGCGTGGAGGGGGGAATGAGCAGTTCTTC.

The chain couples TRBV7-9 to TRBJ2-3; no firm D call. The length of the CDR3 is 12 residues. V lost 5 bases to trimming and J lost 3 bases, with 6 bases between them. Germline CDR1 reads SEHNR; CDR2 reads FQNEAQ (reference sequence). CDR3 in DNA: TGTGCCAGCAGCCTCGGAACAGATACGCAGTATTTT. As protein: CASSLGTDTQYF.

The CDR3 region has the DNA TGCGCCAGCAGCCAAGAACCTAGCGGGAGTCGATTTCTGGGGGAGCTGTTTTTT. Translation: CASSQEPSGSRFLGELFF. The chain has TRBV4-3 and TRBJ2-2, with 10 bases fitting TRBD2. Germline V gives CDR1 LGHNA, CDR2 YSLEER. CDR3 size: 18 residues. V lost 0 bases and J lost 8; bases outside the gene matches: 12.

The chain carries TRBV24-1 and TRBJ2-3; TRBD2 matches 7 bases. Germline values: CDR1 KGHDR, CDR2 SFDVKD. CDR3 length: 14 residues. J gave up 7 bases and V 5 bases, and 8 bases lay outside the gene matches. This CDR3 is CATSAGGRLNTQYF. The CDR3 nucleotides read TGTGCCACCAGTGCGGGCGGGAGATTGAATACGCAGTATTTT.

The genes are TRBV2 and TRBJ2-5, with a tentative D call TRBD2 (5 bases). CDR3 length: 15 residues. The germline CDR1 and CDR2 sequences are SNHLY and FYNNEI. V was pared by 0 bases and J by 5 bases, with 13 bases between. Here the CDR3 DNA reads TGTGCCAGCAGTGAAGCCTCACTTCCGGGGGAGACCCAGTACTTC. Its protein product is CASSEASLPGETQYF.

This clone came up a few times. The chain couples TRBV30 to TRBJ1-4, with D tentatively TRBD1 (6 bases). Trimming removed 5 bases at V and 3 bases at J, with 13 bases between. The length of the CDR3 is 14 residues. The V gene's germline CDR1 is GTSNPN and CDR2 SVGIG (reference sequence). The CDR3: CAWETGLANEKLFF. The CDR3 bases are TGTGCCTGGGAAACAGGGTTGGCTAATGAAAAACTGTTTTTT.

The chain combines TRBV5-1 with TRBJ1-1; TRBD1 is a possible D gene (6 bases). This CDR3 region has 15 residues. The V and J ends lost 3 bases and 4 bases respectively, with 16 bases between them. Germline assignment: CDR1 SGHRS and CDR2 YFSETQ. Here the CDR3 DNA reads TGCGCCAGCAGCTCCGGGACAACTCGCGGCACTGAAGCTTTCTTT. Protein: CASSSGTTRGTEAFF.

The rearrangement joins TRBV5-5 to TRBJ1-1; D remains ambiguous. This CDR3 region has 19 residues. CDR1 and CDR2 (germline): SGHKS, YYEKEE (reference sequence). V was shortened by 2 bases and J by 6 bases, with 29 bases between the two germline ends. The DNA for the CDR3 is TGTGCCAGCAGCTTAATCAATCAGTGGCCCCTCAAGGGTCGCGCTGAAGCTTTCTTT. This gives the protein CASSLINQWPLKGRAEAFF.

The CDR3 coding sequence is TGTGCCAGCAGTTACCGGGGGGCCGGCGGCAATGAGCAGTTCTTC. The encoded protein is CASSYRGAGGNEQFF. The chain joins TRBV6-5 to TRBJ2-1, with D perhaps TRBD2 (7 bases). The CDR3 is 15 residues long. Deletions cut 2 bases from V and 6 bases from J, with 14 bases between. Germline V gene sequence: CDR1 MNHEY, CDR2 SVGAGI.

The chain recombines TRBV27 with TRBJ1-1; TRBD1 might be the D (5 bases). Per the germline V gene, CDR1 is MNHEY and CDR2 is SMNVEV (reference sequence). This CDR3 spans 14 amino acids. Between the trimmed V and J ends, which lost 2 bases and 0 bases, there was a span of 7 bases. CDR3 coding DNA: TGTGCCAGCAGTTTAAGGGGCCTGAACACTGAAGCTTTCTTT. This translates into CASSLRGLNTEAFF.

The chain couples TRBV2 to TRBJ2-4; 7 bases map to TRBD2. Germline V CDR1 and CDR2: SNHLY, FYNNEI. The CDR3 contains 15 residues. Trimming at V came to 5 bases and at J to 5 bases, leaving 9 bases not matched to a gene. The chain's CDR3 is CASSLEGGGQNIQYF. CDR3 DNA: TGTGCCAGCAGTTTGGAGGGCGGGGGTCAAAACATTCAGTACTTC.

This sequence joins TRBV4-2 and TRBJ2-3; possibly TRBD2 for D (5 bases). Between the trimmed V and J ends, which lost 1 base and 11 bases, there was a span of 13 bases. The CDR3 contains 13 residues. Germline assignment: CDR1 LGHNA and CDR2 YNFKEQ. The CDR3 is CASSQVSSAVQYF. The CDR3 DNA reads TGTGCCAGCAGCCAAGTATCATCAGCGGTGCAGTATTTT.

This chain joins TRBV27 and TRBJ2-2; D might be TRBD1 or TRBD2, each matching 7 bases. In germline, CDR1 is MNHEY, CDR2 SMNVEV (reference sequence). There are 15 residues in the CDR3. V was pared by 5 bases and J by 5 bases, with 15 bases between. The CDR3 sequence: CASSGSGGGTGELFF. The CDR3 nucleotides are TGTGCCAGCAGTGGGTCAGGGGGGGGGACCGGGGAGCTGTTTTTT.

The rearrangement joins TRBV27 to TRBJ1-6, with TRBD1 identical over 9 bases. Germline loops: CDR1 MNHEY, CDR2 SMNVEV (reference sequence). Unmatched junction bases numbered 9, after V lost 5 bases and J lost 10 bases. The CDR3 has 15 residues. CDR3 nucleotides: TGTGCCAGCAGTACACAGGGGGCGTCTAGATCACCCCTCCACTTT. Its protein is CASSTQGASRSPLHF.

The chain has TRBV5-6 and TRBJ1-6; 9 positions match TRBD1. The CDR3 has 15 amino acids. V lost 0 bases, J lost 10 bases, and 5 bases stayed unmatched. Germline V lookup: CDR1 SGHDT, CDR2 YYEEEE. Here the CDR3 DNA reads TGTGCCAGCAGCTTGGATTGGACAGGGGAGTCACCCCTCCACTTT. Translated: CASSLDWTGESPLHF.

The CDR3 reads CASSYGPSGNTIYF. The CDR3, as DNA: TGTGCCAGCAGCTACGGACCCTCTGGAAACACCATATATTTT. The genes are TRBV9 and TRBJ1-3; D gene uncertain. CDR1 and CDR2 (germline): SGDLS, YYNGEE. Trimming took 4 bases from V and 0 from J, leaving 8 bases between them. The CDR3 is 14 residues long.

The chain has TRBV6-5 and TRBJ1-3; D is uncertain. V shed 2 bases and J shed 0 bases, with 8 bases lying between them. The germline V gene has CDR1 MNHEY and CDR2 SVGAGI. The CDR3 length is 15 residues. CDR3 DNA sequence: TGTGCCAGCAGTTACGATATTAGCTCTGGAAACACCATATATTTT. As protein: CASSYDISSGNTIYF.

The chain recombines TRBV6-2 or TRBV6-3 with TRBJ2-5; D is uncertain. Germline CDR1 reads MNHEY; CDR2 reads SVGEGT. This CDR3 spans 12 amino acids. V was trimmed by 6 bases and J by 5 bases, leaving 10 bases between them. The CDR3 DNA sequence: TGTGCCAGCAGCCAAAATAGGGAGACCCAGTACTTC. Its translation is CASSQNRETQYF.

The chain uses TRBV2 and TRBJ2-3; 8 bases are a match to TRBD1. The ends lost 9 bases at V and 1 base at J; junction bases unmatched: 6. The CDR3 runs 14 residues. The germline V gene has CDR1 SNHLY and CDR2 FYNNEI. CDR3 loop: CASTPGQGTDTQYF. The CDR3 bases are TGTGCCAGTACACCGGGACAGGGCACAGATACGCAGTATTTT.

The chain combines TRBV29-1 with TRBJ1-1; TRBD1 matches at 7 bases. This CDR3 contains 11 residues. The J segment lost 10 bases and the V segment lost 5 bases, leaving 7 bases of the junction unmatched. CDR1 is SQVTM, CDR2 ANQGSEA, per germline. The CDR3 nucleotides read TGCAGCGTTTCGGGACAGACAACAGCTTTCTTT. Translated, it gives CSVSGQTTAFF.

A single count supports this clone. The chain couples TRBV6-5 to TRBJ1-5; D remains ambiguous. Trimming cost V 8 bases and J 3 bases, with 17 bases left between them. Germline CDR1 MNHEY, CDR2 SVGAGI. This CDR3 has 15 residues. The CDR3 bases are TGTGCCAGCGCCTTCGAGTCCCACCACAATCAGCCCCAGCATTTT. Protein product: CASAFESHHNQPQHF.

The CDR3 sequence is CASSLDRLRNTGELFF. CDR3 in DNA: TGTGCCAGCAGCTTAGACAGGCTGAGGAACACCGGGGAGCTGTTTTTT. The chain couples TRBV7-2 to TRBJ2-2, with a weak D call TRBD1 (5 bases). Per the germline V gene, CDR1 is SGHTA and CDR2 is FQGNSA. V lost 1 base and J 1 base, leaving 10 bases between the germline ends. The CDR3 runs 16 residues.

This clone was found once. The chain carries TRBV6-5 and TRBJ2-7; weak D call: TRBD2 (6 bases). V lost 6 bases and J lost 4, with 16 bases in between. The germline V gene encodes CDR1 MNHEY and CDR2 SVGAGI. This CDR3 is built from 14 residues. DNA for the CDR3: TGTGCCAGCAGCCGACTAGGTTCAACGTACGAGCAGTACTTC. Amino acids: CASSRLGSTYEQYF.

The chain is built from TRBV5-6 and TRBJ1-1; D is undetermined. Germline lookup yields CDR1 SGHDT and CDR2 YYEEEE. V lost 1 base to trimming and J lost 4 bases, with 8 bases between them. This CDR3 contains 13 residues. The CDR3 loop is CASSLRGPTEAFF. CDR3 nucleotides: TGTGCCAGCAGCTTGAGAGGGCCCACTGAAGCTTTCTTT. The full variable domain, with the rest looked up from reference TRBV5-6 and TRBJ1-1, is DAGVTQSPTHLIKTRGQQVTLRCSPKSGHDTVSWYQQALGQGPQFIFQYYEEEERQRGNFPDRFSGHQFPNYSSELNVNALLLGDSALYLCASSLRGPTEAFFGQGTRLTVV.

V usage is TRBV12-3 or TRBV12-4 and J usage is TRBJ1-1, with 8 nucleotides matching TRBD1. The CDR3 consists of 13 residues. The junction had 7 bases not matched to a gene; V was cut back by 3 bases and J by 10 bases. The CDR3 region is CASSLDREMVAFF. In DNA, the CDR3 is TGTGCCAGCAGTTTGGACAGGGAAATGGTAGCTTTCTTT.

The CDR3: CASGTEIPRGNQPQHF. CDR3 DNA sequence: TGTGCCAGCGGGACAGAGATCCCTAGGGGCAATCAGCCCCAGCATTTT. The rearrangement links TRBV28 to TRBJ1-5, with 7 bases aligning to TRBD1. CDR3 length: 16 residues. Germline CDR1 is MDHEN and CDR2 is SYDVKM. V trimming: 8 bases; J trimming: 2 bases; junction bases outside the gene matches: 12.

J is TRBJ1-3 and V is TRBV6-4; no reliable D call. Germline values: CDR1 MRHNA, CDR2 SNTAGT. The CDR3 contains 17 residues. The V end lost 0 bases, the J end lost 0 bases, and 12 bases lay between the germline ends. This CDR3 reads CASSDSVRPVSGNTIYF. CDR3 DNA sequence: TGTGCCAGCAGTGACTCTGTCAGGCCGGTCTCTGGAAACACCATATATTTT.